Presented here are 23 T cell receptor beta chains from one specimen sequenced in a study of cytotoxic CD8 clonotypes in ibrutinib-treated CLL. Sequenced by immunoSEQ multiplex PCR; TCRdb stores in-frame clones only, minus some. Of fewer than 100,000 clones listed, around 84% are singletons. The source material was PBMCs, sampled before ibrutinib treatment. All receptors come from a human donor with chronic lymphocytic leukemia.

The rearrangement uses TRBV4-3 and TRBJ2-1; the D gene is possibly TRBD2 (6 bases). The length of the CDR3 is 14 residues. V lost 0 bases and J 10 bases, leaving 13 bases between the germline ends. Germline CDR1 and CDR2: LGHNA and YSLEER. The CDR3 is CASSQDYYGREQFF. In DNA, the CDR3 is TGCGCCAGCAGCCAAGATTATTACGGGAGAGAGCAGTTCTTC.

The chain links TRBV2 to TRBJ1-2; 10 bases agree with TRBD1. J was trimmed by 7 bases and V by 8 bases; bases with no gene match: 10. The CDR3 is 14 residues long. From germline, CDR1 is SNHLY and CDR2 FYNNEI. The CDR3 is CASAKDRGNLGYTF. CDR3 nucleotide sequence: TGTGCCAGCGCAAAGGACAGGGGGAATCTTGGCTACACCTTC.

The sample holds one count of this clone. V gene TRBV5-6 combines with J gene TRBJ1-4; 7 positions match TRBD1. Germline V gives CDR1 SGHDT, CDR2 YYEEEE. V was clipped by 4 bases and J by 0 bases; unmatched bases: 12. The CDR3 has 18 residues. This CDR3 reads CASSPQPGQRSTNEKLFF. The CDR3, as DNA: TGTGCCAGCAGCCCTCAACCGGGACAGCGGTCAACTAATGAAAAACTGTTTTTT.

The chain links TRBV2 to TRBJ2-1; 9 bases align to TRBD2. CDR1 and CDR2 from the germline V gene are SNHLY and FYNNEI. V shed 6 bases and J 4 bases; nucleotides not matched to a gene: 4. The CDR3 is 14 residues long. The CDR3 loop reads CASRGREGYNEQFF. In nucleotides, the CDR3 is TGTGCCAGCAGAGGGCGGGAGGGTTACAATGAGCAGTTCTTC.

This clone came up a few times. This CDR3 is CSVSVWGRAETQYF. In DNA, the CDR3 is TGCAGCGTTTCTGTCTGGGGGCGCGCGGAGACCCAGTACTTC. The chain uses TRBV29-1 and TRBJ2-5, with D maybe TRBD1 (6 bases). With 5 bases removed from V and 5 bases from J, the gap between germline ends came to 18 bases. The CDR3 spans 14 residues. CDR1 and CDR2 from the germline V gene are SQVTM and ANQGSEA.

The rearrangement uses TRBV28 and TRBJ1-1; no firm D call. CDR1 and CDR2 (germline): MDHEN, SYDVKM. The V end was cut by 6 bases, the J end by 2 bases, with 10 bases between. This CDR3 has 13 amino acids. In DNA form, the CDR3 reads TGTGCCAGCAGGAACGACGTAAACACTGAAGCTTTCTTT. It encodes CASRNDVNTEAFF.

The sample holds one count of this clone. This chain links TRBV10-3 with TRBJ1-4; maybe TRBD1 (5 bases). This CDR3 is 15 amino acids long. The V end was cut by 4 bases, the J end by 3 bases, with 12 bases between. Germline-derived CDR1 and CDR2 are ENHRY and SYGVKD. The CDR3 sequence: CAISARVGANEKLFF. DNA of the CDR3: TGTGCCATCAGTGCCAGGGTTGGCGCTAATGAAAAACTGTTTTTT.

The chain recombines TRBV7-3 with TRBJ2-3; D might be TRBD1 (6 bases). Trimming removed 8 bases at V and 2 bases at J, with 11 bases between. The CDR3 covers 13 residues. Germline CDR1 SGHTA, CDR2 FQGTGA. The CDR3 sequence: CASAQGHTDTQYF. The CDR3 DNA is TGTGCCAGCGCCCAGGGACACACAGATACGCAGTATTTT. The entire variable domain, with the rest obtained from reference TRBV7-3 and TRBJ2-3, is as follows: GAGVSQTPSNKVTEKGKYVELRCDPISGHTALYWYRQSLGQGPEFLIYFQGTGAADDSGLPNDRFFAVRPEGSVSTLKIQRTERGDSAVYLCASAQGHTDTQYFGPGTRLTVL.

J is TRBJ1-5 and V is TRBV6-1; D is perhaps TRBD1 (6 bases). The CDR3 covers 16 residues. Trimming removed 4 bases from V and 0 bases from J, with 13 bases in between. Per the germline V gene, CDR1 is MNHNS and CDR2 is SASEGT. The CDR3 loop reads CASSALGQYSNQPQHF. The CDR3 nucleotides read TGTGCCAGCAGTGCCCTAGGACAGTATAGCAATCAGCCCCAGCATTTT.

The chain couples TRBV7-6 to TRBJ2-1, with 9 bases fitting TRBD2. V lost 5 bases, J lost 9 bases, and 17 bases stayed unmatched. This CDR3 has 17 residues. Germline loops: CDR1 SGHVS, CDR2 FNYEAQ. The CDR3: CASSPLRVAGVVGEQFF. As DNA, the CDR3 is TGTGCCAGCAGCCCTCTCCGGGTAGCGGGAGTTGTAGGTGAGCAGTTCTTC.

The chain has TRBV7-2 and TRBJ1-4, with 7 bases matching TRBD1. The CDR3 sequence is 16 residues long. Trimming cost V 5 bases and J 7 bases; bases outside gene matches: 13. The germline gives CDR1 SGHTA, CDR2 FQGNSA. CDR3 DNA sequence: TGTGCCAGCAGCGAGAATAAGAGGGGGCTCAGTGAAAAACTGTTTTTT. It yields the protein CASSENKRGLSEKLFF.

The gene calls are TRBV6-1 and TRBJ2-1; D is tentatively TRBD1 or TRBD2 (5 bases each). Trimming shortened V by 4 bases and J by 5 bases, and 12 bases separated the two germline ends. The CDR3 consists of 14 residues. CDR1 is MNHNS and CDR2 is SASEGT in the germline V gene. CDR3 bases: TGTGCCAGCAGTGGGGGACCCTCTAACAATGAGCAGTTCTTC. This codes for CASSGGPSNNEQFF.

The chain couples TRBV5-4 to TRBJ2-7; 9 nucleotides agree with TRBD2. Trimming cost V 4 bases and J 4 bases; bases outside gene matches: 9. Germline CDR1 reads SGHNT; CDR2 reads YYREEE (reference sequence). This CDR3 region has 15 residues. CDR3: CASSTFSGSMYEQYF. In DNA form, the CDR3 reads TGTGCCAGCAGCACCTTTAGCGGGAGTATGTACGAGCAGTACTTC.

This clone was observed a few times. The chain couples TRBV10-3 to TRBJ2-1; 9 nucleotides align to TRBD1. The CDR3 consists of 14 residues. In germline, CDR1 is ENHRY, CDR2 SYGVKD. The ends lost 2 bases at V and 4 bases at J; junction bases unmatched: 0. This CDR3 is CAISEGTGYNEQFF. The DNA for the CDR3 is TGTGCCATCAGTGAGGGGACAGGGTACAATGAGCAGTTCTTC.

The chain joins TRBV28 to TRBJ1-3; no clear D. Trimming stripped 5 bases from V and 0 bases from J, with 11 bases between. Per the germline V gene, CDR1 is MDHEN and CDR2 is SYDVKM. The CDR3 has 15 amino acids. CDR3 protein: CASSIASGSGNTIYF. The CDR3 region has the DNA TGTGCCAGCAGTATCGCGTCGGGCTCTGGAAACACCATATATTTT.

J is TRBJ2-1 and V is TRBV30; no definite D call. V shed 2 bases and J shed 6 bases, with 14 bases lying between them. The CDR3 totals 14 residues. Germline-derived CDR1 and CDR2 are GTSNPN and SVGIG (reference sequence). The DNA for the CDR3 is TGTGCCTGGAGTTCCCGACTTCGAACCAATGAGCAGTTCTTC. Residues: CAWSSRLRTNEQFF.

V is TRBV7-6 and J is TRBJ1-3, with a possible D match to TRBD1 (6 bases). The CDR3 covers 12 residues. The germline gives CDR1 SGHVS, CDR2 FNYEAQ. The germline V and J ends were trimmed by 1 base and 8 bases, with 6 bases remaining between them. DNA for the CDR3: TGTGCCAGCAGCTTAGACAGGGACACCATATATTTT. Translated, it gives CASSLDRDTIYF.

The chain links TRBV2 to TRBJ2-6; TRBD1 agrees at 9 bases. With 2 bases clipped from V and 2 bases from J, the junction kept 1 base outside the gene matches. Germline V lookup: CDR1 SNHLY, CDR2 FYNNEI. The CDR3 sequence is 16 residues long. CDR3 nucleotide sequence: TGTGCCAGCAGTGAAACAGGGGGCGCTGGGGCCAACGTCCTGACTTTC. Protein: CASSETGGAGANVLTF.

This rearrangement joins TRBV7-2 to TRBJ1-2; D is uncertain. The CDR3 consists of 14 residues. V shed 2 bases and J shed 7 bases, with 14 bases lying between them. Germline V gives CDR1 SGHTA, CDR2 FQGNSA. The CDR3 region has the DNA TGTGCCAGCAGCTTAAACGGAGATTCTGCTGGCTACACCTTC. Encoded protein: CASSLNGDSAGYTF.

The count of this clone is one. The rearrangement joins TRBV29-1 to TRBJ2-7; 8 nucleotides line up with TRBD1. Germline values: CDR1 SQVTM, CDR2 ANQGSEA. The ends lost 3 bases at V and 7 bases at J; junction bases unmatched: 20. CDR3 length equals 17 residues. The CDR3 loop reads CSVDSAGGSHLSSEQYF. CDR3 in DNA: TGCAGCGTTGATTCGGCAGGGGGCTCCCATCTATCGTCTGAGCAGTACTTC.

The V gene is TRBV29-1, the J gene TRBJ2-1; D gene uncertain. The CDR3 length is 15 residues. With 6 bases removed from V and 0 bases from J, the gap between germline ends came to 15 bases. Germline V gives CDR1 SQVTM, CDR2 ANQGSEA. For the CDR3, the DNA is TGCAGCGTGAGCCGGGTCTTGAGCTCCTACAATGAGCAGTTCTTC. Translated: CSVSRVLSSYNEQFF.

This clone was seen a few times. CDR3 sequence: CASSEWSGNTEAFF. The DNA for the CDR3 is TGTGCCAGCAGTGAATGGTCCGGAAACACTGAAGCTTTCTTT. This chain uses TRBV25-1 with TRBJ1-1; D unresolved. Trimming took off 1 base at V and 2 bases at J, with 8 bases between the two ends. This CDR3 region has 14 residues. Germline loops: CDR1 MGHDK, CDR2 SYGVNS. Full variable domain (remainder filled in from reference TRBV25-1 and TRBJ1-1): EADIYQTPRYLVIGTGKKITLECSQTMGHDKMYWYQQDPGMELHLIHYSYGVNSTEKGDLSSESTVSRIRTEHFPLTLESARPSHTSQYLCASSEWSGNTEAFFGQGTRLTVV.

This clone was detected a few times. The rearrangement uses TRBV7-9 and TRBJ2-1; D tentatively fits TRBD1 or TRBD2 (5 bases each). The CDR3 contains 12 residues. Germline CDR1 SEHNR, CDR2 FQNEAQ (reference sequence). Trimming removed 7 bases from V and 9 bases from J, with 13 bases in between. CDR3 in amino acids: CASNIGAREQFF. As DNA, the CDR3 is TGTGCCAGCAACATCGGGGCTCGTGAGCAGTTCTTC. Using reference TRBV7-9 and TRBJ2-1 for the parts outside the CDR3, the full variable domain is DTGVSQNPRHKITKRGQNVTFRCDPISEHNRLYWYRQTLGQGPEFLTYFQNEAQLEKSRLLSDRFSAERPKGSFSTLEIQRTEQGDSAMYLCASNIGAREQFFGPGTRLTVL.